These 21 T cell receptor beta chains originate from one sample sequenced in a study of control samples from healthy donors and cancer patients. Generated by immunoSEQ multiplex PCR, the TCRdb table keeps only in-frame clones and is missing some. This sample yields some 150,000 clones, of which over 85% are seen a single time; over 2% belongs to the top ten. The sequencing input was blood. The receptor source for this set is a man aged 45-65 years in good health.

The V call is TRBV5-1, the J call TRBJ2-7, with D perhaps assigned TRBD1 or TRBD2 (5 bases each). The CDR3 runs to 15 residues. Germline V gene sequence: CDR1 SGHRS, CDR2 YFSETQ. V lost 1 base and J lost 4, with 15 bases in between. The CDR3 DNA is TGCGCCAGCAGCTTGAGAGGGACGATGGATTACGAGCAGTACTTC. It is translated as CASSLRGTMDYEQYF.

J is TRBJ2-3 and V is TRBV2; TRBD2 aligns across 12 bases. CDR1 is SNHLY, CDR2 FYNNEI, per germline. The CDR3 is made up of 15 amino acids. Trimming cost V 4 bases and J 5 bases; bases outside gene matches: 4. This CDR3 reads CASSGLAGVGDTQYF. The CDR3 nucleotides are TGTGCCAGCAGTGGACTAGCGGGAGTAGGAGATACGCAGTATTTT.

V usage is TRBV7-9 and J usage is TRBJ2-2, with D possibly matching TRBD2 (5 bases). Germline CDR1 reads SEHNR; CDR2 reads FQNEAQ (reference sequence). V gave up 5 bases and J gave up 2 bases, with 9 bases separating them. The CDR3 has 14 residues. The CDR3: CASSRGPNTGELFF. CDR3 coding DNA: TGTGCCAGCAGCCGGGGTCCTAACACCGGGGAGCTGTTTTTT. The entire variable domain, with the rest obtained from reference TRBV7-9 and TRBJ2-2, is as follows: DTGVSQNPRHKITKRGQNVTFRCDPISEHNRLYWYRQTLGQGPEFLTYFQNEAQLEKSRLLSDRFSAERPKGSFSTLEIQRTEQGDSAMYLCASSRGPNTGELFFGEGSRLTVL.

This clone was recorded once. The CDR3 nucleotides read TGTGCCACCAGTGGTGGACAGGGGGCTGCTGGCTACACCTTC. Translation: CATSGGQGAAGYTF. The chain uses TRBV24-1 and TRBJ1-2; 11 bases match TRBD1. V lost 5 bases and J lost 7; bases outside the gene matches: 5. The CDR3 is made up of 14 amino acids. Germline CDR1 is KGHDR and CDR2 is SFDVKD.

Note on this clone: Relative to the germline gene, one junction end is altered; a read error may explain this. V gene TRBV7-7 combines with J gene TRBJ2-5; perhaps TRBD2 as D (6 bases). The CDR3 extends over 16 amino acids. Per germline, CDR1 SSHAT and CDR2 FNYEAQ (reference sequence). CDR3: CASSGGVRGSQETQYF. The DNA of the CDR3 is TGTGCTAGCAGCGGAGGGGTTAGAGGGTCCCAAGAGACCCAGTACTTC.

The rearrangement uses TRBV25-1 and TRBJ2-7; no firm D call. CDR1 and CDR2 (germline): MGHDK, SYGVNS. V dropped 4 bases and J dropped 2 bases, with 12 bases sitting between them. The CDR3 consists of 14 residues. The CDR3 DNA reads TGTGCCAGCAGTGCAGAGTCGGGCGCCTACGAGCAGTACTTC. Translated: CASSAESGAYEQYF.

CDR3: CASSQEGVLVSTQYF. DNA of the CDR3: TGTGCCAGCAGCCAAGAAGGGGTGTTGGTGAGTACGCAGTATTTT. V and J are TRBV3-1 (or the pseudogene TRBV3-2) and TRBJ2-3; possible D gene TRBD1, 5 bases. The germline CDR1 and CDR2 sequences are LGHDT and YNNKEL (reference sequence). Between the trimmed V and J ends, which lost 0 bases and 8 bases, there was a span of 15 bases. The CDR3 has 15 residues.

This CDR3 reads CASRTLLDSLHNYGYTF. CDR3 DNA: TGTGCCAGCAGGACCCTCCTAGACAGCCTACACAACTATGGCTACACCTTC. The chain uses TRBV27 and TRBJ1-2; D may be TRBD1 (5 bases). There are 17 residues in the CDR3. The V gene lost 6 bases and the J gene lost 2 bases, with 22 bases spanning the gap. Per the germline V gene, CDR1 is MNHEY and CDR2 is SMNVEV (reference sequence).

The chain carries TRBV21-1 and TRBJ2-1; TRBD1, the table's D call, lacks a check against the DNA. TRBV21-1 is a recognized pseudogene. This CDR3 spans 21 amino acids. The DNA for the CDR3 is TGTGCCAGCAGCAAAGGCAGAGGACAGGGGCAAACAAACCTCCTCGACAATGAGCAGTTCTTC. Protein sequence: CASSKGRGQGQTNLLDNEQFF.

This chain links TRBV4-2 with TRBJ1-4; D remains ambiguous. The germline gives CDR1 LGHNA, CDR2 YNFKEQ. Trimming shortened V by 4 bases and J by 5 bases, and 11 bases separated the two germline ends. CDR3 length: 14 residues. Here the CDR3 reads CASSPERENEKLFF. Written as DNA, the CDR3 is TGTGCCAGCAGCCCAGAGAGGGAGAATGAAAAACTGTTTTTT.

The V and J genes are TRBV6-5 and TRBJ1-1; 8 nucleotides line up with TRBD1. CDR1 is MNHEY and CDR2 is SVGAGI in the germline V gene. Trimming at V came to 7 bases and at J to 2 bases, leaving 6 bases not matched to a gene. The CDR3 consists of 14 residues. The CDR3 region is CASKTGAFNTEAFF. The CDR3 nucleotides are TGTGCCAGCAAGACAGGGGCCTTTAACACTGAAGCTTTCTTT.

The chain carries TRBV28 and TRBJ1-2; no reliable D call. CDR1 and CDR2 from the germline V gene are MDHEN and SYDVKM. The CDR3 totals 12 residues. V was trimmed by 6 bases and J by 3 bases, leaving 8 bases between them. The CDR3 spells CASSQNYYGYTF. Here the CDR3 DNA reads TGTGCCAGCAGCCAGAATTACTATGGCTACACCTTC.

V is TRBV25-1 and J is TRBJ1-2, with D uncertain. The V gene's germline CDR1 is MGHDK and CDR2 SYGVNS. The germline V and J ends were trimmed by 2 bases and 2 bases, with 6 bases remaining between them. The CDR3 length is 13 residues. CDR3 residues: CASSEVANYGYTF. In nucleotides, the CDR3 is TGTGCCAGCAGTGAAGTAGCAAACTATGGCTACACCTTC.

V and J are TRBV5-1 and TRBJ1-1; D perhaps matches TRBD1 (5 bases). Germline V lookup: CDR1 SGHRS, CDR2 YFSETQ. The CDR3 consists of 13 residues. Trimming took 3 bases from V and 6 from J, leaving 12 bases between them. In DNA, the CDR3 is TGCGCCAGCAGCTCACCAGGGCTTGCTGAAGCTTTCTTT. Protein product: CASSSPGLAEAFF.

This clone appeared a single time. The J gene is TRBJ1-2, the V gene TRBV4-1; 10 positions match TRBD1. V dropped 3 bases and J dropped 3; count of bases not matched to a gene: 1. Germline V gene sequence: CDR1 MGHRA, CDR2 YSYEKL. The CDR3 extends over 14 amino acids. CDR3 bases: TGCGCCAGCAGCCAGACAGGGGGCTACTATGGCTACACCTTC. It encodes CASSQTGGYYGYTF.

The chain carries TRBV7-9 and TRBJ2-1, with 10 bases that match TRBD2. V was clipped by 4 bases and J by 10 bases; unmatched bases: 7. The CDR3 is 14 amino acids. Germline V lookup: CDR1 SEHNR, CDR2 FQNEAQ (reference sequence). DNA for the CDR3: TGTGCCAGCAGCTCTCTAGCGGGAGCCACGGAGCAGTTCTTC. Amino acid sequence: CASSSLAGATEQFF.

The rearrangement links TRBV9 to TRBJ2-6; TRBD1 matches 9 bases. Per germline, CDR1 SGDLS and CDR2 YYNGEE. The V segment lost 4 bases and the J segment 0 bases; nucleotides outside the gene matches: 5. The CDR3 runs to 17 residues. In nucleotides, the CDR3 is TGTGCCAGCAGCTCGGGACAGGGTACCTCTGGGGCCAACGTCCTGACTTTC. Protein sequence: CASSSGQGTSGANVLTF.

The chain combines TRBV6-5 with TRBJ2-1; 13 nucleotides line up with TRBD2. Germline CDR1 is MNHEY and CDR2 is SVGAGI. This CDR3 spans 15 amino acids. Losses at the gene ends were 6 bases for V and 6 bases for J; bases not matched to a gene: 5. The CDR3 DNA is TGTGCCAGCAGACACACTAGCGGGAGGGCCAATGAGCAGTTCTTC. Its protein is CASRHTSGRANEQFF.

The chain uses TRBV6-5 and TRBJ1-2; D gene ambiguous. Per the germline V gene, CDR1 is MNHEY and CDR2 is SVGAGI. V lost 6 bases, J lost 0 bases, and 8 bases lay in between. CDR3 length: 13 amino acids. CDR3 nucleotide sequence: TGTGCCAGCAGGGGAACATCTAACTATGGCTACACCTTC. The encoded protein is CASRGTSNYGYTF.

V is TRBV6-6 and J is TRBJ2-1; D is unclear. Deletions cut 6 bases from V and 3 bases from J, with 9 bases between. CDR1 and CDR2 from the germline V gene are MNHNY and SVGAGI (reference sequence). This CDR3 is built from 13 residues. Written as DNA, the CDR3 is TGTGCCAGCAGCCGTACAAGCTACAATGAGCAGTTCTTC. It codes for CASSRTSYNEQFF.

The rearrangement uses TRBV30 and TRBJ2-5, with D perhaps TRBD2 (6 bases). The length of the CDR3 is 18 residues. The V end was cut by 0 bases, the J end by 1 base, with 21 bases between. CDR1 is GTSNPN, CDR2 SVGIG, per germline (reference sequence). The CDR3: CAWSVRRGLWRTQETQYF. CDR3 DNA: TGTGCCTGGAGTGTACGGAGGGGACTGTGGCGGACCCAAGAGACCCAGTACTTC.